Listed below are T cell receptor beta chains from one sample, sequenced in a study of T-cell reconstitution after alpha-beta-depleted transplantation in children. Via MiXCR, TCRdb re-called the PCR reads, giving one row per CDR3 protein. The sample records approximately 500,000 distinct CDR3 sequences, over 9.5% being singletons. The sample consisted of PBMCs, taken before TCRalphabeta/CD19-depleted stem cell transplant. These receptors were collected from a child aged 2-15 years with inherited bone marrow failure, due to receive a stem cell transplant. Each CDR3 is given without its conserved first and last residue. The D gene is left open where the match is weak. Rows give clone size only sometimes, using once, few, many, or a class for an expanded clone.

cdr3_aa: ASSPPSGRANYGYT; clone_size: few; d_call: NA; v_call: TRBV18
cdr3_aa: SVAGTSGRPTDTQY; clone_size: NA; d_call: TRBD2; v_call: TRBV29-1
cdr3_aa: SVEVGDSRVSNTEAF; clone_size: few; d_call: NA; v_call: TRBV29-1
cdr3_aa: ATSGHRGQPQH; clone_size: NA; d_call: NA; v_call: TRBV24-1
cdr3_aa: ASSPSGASYEQY; clone_size: many; d_call: NA; v_call: TRBV18
cdr3_aa: SVDWGADTGELF; clone_size: many; d_call: NA; v_call: TRBV29-1
cdr3_aa: SAREGTNNEQF; clone_size: NA; d_call: TRBD2; v_call: TRBV20-1
cdr3_aa: ASSLASGSPTDTQY; clone_size: many; d_call: TRBD2; v_call: TRBV5-1
cdr3_aa: ASSPTGTGELF; clone_size: many; d_call: TRBD1; v_call: TRBV5-6
cdr3_aa: SARFQLHFYEQY; clone_size: many; d_call: NA; v_call: TRBV20-1
cdr3_aa: ASRSSPGSETGELF; clone_size: many; d_call: NA; v_call: TRBV5-1
cdr3_aa: ASSLPATYGELF; clone_size: many; d_call: NA; v_call: TRBV7-2
cdr3_aa: ASSSTHNSPLH; clone_size: many; d_call: NA; v_call: TRBV28
cdr3_aa: ASSAGGTGNSPLH; clone_size: many; d_call: TRBD1; v_call: TRBV5-1
cdr3_aa: ASTLERGEQY; clone_size: many; d_call: NA; v_call: TRBV2
cdr3_aa: ASSLRAGARRAIAKNIQY; clone_size: many; d_call: NA; v_call: TRBV28
cdr3_aa: ASSGGPGQSYEQY; clone_size: NA; d_call: TRBD1; v_call: TRBV5-1
cdr3_aa: ASTGEGGGLDTQY; clone_size: NA; d_call: NA; v_call: TRBV6-1
cdr3_aa: ASSLVGDRANEKLF; clone_size: many; d_call: TRBD1; v_call: TRBV11-2
cdr3_aa: ASSQRLGEQF; clone_size: many; d_call: NA; v_call: TRBV3-1
cdr3_aa: ASSWDRGYQETQY; clone_size: many; d_call: TRBD1; v_call: TRBV5-5
cdr3_aa: SATQGSGYNEQF; clone_size: many; d_call: NA; v_call: TRBV20-1
cdr3_aa: ASSSWPGGYNEQF; clone_size: many; d_call: TRBD2; v_call: TRBV7-9
cdr3_aa: ASSPLQQAKNIQY; clone_size: many; d_call: NA; v_call: TRBV4-1
cdr3_aa: ASSQDRLPGETQY; clone_size: many; d_call: NA; v_call: TRBV4-1
cdr3_aa: ASRRGTSDTGELF; clone_size: many; d_call: NA; v_call: TRBV7-9
cdr3_aa: ASSQEWGAMNTEAF; clone_size: many; d_call: NA; v_call: TRBV14
cdr3_aa: ASSPGLAGGTYEQY; clone_size: many; d_call: TRBD2; v_call: TRBV4-3
cdr3_aa: SARRTGGANEQF; clone_size: many; d_call: TRBD1; v_call: TRBV20-1
cdr3_aa: ASRRRRQGPNEKLF; clone_size: NA; d_call: NA; v_call: TRBV6-1
cdr3_aa: ASSIGDFNSLRNNEQF; clone_size: NA; d_call: NA; v_call: TRBV19
cdr3_aa: ASSPMGGFSQYF; clone_size: many; d_call: TRBD2; v_call: TRBV7-8
cdr3_aa: ASSFNRAMNTEAF; clone_size: NA; d_call: NA; v_call: TRBV13
cdr3_aa: ASGLGNGEAF; clone_size: few; d_call: NA; v_call: TRBV5-1
cdr3_aa: AGAGVATDTQY; clone_size: few; d_call: NA; v_call: TRBV28
cdr3_aa: SARELTVVSNEQF; clone_size: few; d_call: NA; v_call: TRBV20-1
cdr3_aa: RPKAGQGWYGYT; clone_size: many; d_call: TRBD1; v_call: TRBV20-1